The rows below give T cell receptor beta chains drawn from one sample of a study of cytomegalovirus exposure and HLA in healthy donors. The method was immunoSEQ multiplex PCR; TCRdb's version includes in-frame clones alone and lacks a portion of them. The data show 150,000 or so clones, approximately 82% seen once. Sequencing input: PBMCs. These receptors were collected from a man in his thirties or forties in good health and CMV-seropositive. Both conserved end residues are part of each CDR3. The D gene is left open where the match is weak. Clone size is shown for a subset of rows, as once, few, many or a class of expanded clone.

CDR3aa	CDR3nt	v_gene	j_gene	d_gene	abundance
CASSWPSTGEGYNEQFF	TGTGCCAGCAGTTGGCCCTCGACGGGGGAGGGGTACAATGAGCAGTTCTTC	TRBV28	TRBJ2-1	TRBD2	.
CASSPGGRGFDEQFF	TGTGCCAGCAGCCCCGGTGGGAGGGGTTTTGATGAGCAGTTCTTC	TRBV11-2	TRBJ2-1	TRBD2	few
CASSQTGASETQYF	TGTGCCAGCAGCCAGACAGGGGCCTCAGAGACCCAGTACTTC	TRBV6-5	TRBJ2-5	TRBD1	.
CASSSSRLAVYNEQFF	TGTGCCAGCAGTTCCTCACGACTAGCGGTATACAATGAGCAGTTCTTC	TRBV28	TRBJ2-1	TRBD2	once
CASSDRGSPLHF	TGTGCCAGCTCGGACCGAGGGTCACCCCTCCACTTT	TRBV18	TRBJ1-6	.	.
CASSLYTGGVFNEQFF	TGTGCCAGCAGTTTATACACGGGAGGAGTTTTCAATGAGCAGTTCTTC	TRBV27	TRBJ2-1	TRBD2	.
CASSLLAPEATDTQYF	TGCGCCAGCAGCTTACTAGCGCCTGAGGCCACAGATACGCAGTATTTT	TRBV5-1	TRBJ2-3	TRBD2	.
CASSPGTPPTGELFF	TGTGCCAGCAGTCCCGGGACTCCTCCCACCGGGGAGCTGTTTTTT	TRBV27	TRBJ2-2	.	.
CASSQDPLSGGASGELFF	TGCGCCAGCAGCCAAGATCCCCTTAGCGGGGGGGCCTCCGGGGAGCTGTTTTTT	TRBV4-1	TRBJ2-2	TRBD2	once
CASSQRRRRNTEAFF	TGTGCCAGCAGTCAACGGAGACGGAGGAACACTGAAGCTTTCTTT	TRBV6-5	TRBJ1-1	.	.
CASSLTSGETYEQYF	TGCGCCAGCAGCTTGACTAGCGGGGAGACCTACGAGCAGTACTTC	TRBV4-1	TRBJ2-7	TRBD2	.
CASSGGFRGNTIYF	TGTGCCAGCAGCGGGGGCTTTCGTGGAAACACCATATATTTT	TRBV5-6	TRBJ1-3	.	.
CASKREETYNEQFF	TGTGCCAGCAAGCGAGAGGAAACCTACAATGAGCAGTTCTTC	TRBV2	TRBJ2-1	.	.
CAPIGTGLSCTGNTIYF	TGTGCTCCTATAGGTACAGGGTTGAGTTGTACTGGAAACACCATATATTTT	TRBV27	TRBJ1-3	.	.
CASSFLGASGNTIYF	TGTGCCAGCAGCTTTCTCGGAGCCTCTGGAAACACCATATATTTT	TRBV7-9	TRBJ1-3	.	.
CASSLWLAGGRTYNEQFF	TGTGCCAGCAGCTTGTGGCTAGCGGGGGGCAGGACTTACAATGAGCAGTTCTTC	TRBV5-6	TRBJ2-1	TRBD2	.
CASSLGGGPDTQYF	TGTGCCAGCAGCTTAGGGGGGGGGCCAGATACGCAGTATTTT	TRBV11-2	TRBJ2-3	.	few
CASSEATQVYSNQPQHF	TGTGCCAGCAGTGAAGCAACACAGGTATATAGCAATCAGCCCCAGCATTTT	TRBV2	TRBJ1-5	.	.
CASSLGAVQRTDTQYF	TGTGCCAGCAGTCTAGGGGCTGTTCAGCGCACAGATACGCAGTATTTT	TRBV7-3	TRBJ2-3	.	.
CASSPLAGGPETQYF	TGTGCCAGCAGCCCACTAGCGGGAGGGCCAGAGACCCAGTACTTC	TRBV11-2	TRBJ2-5	TRBD2	.
CASSYGGGPLIYTF	TGTGCCAGCAGTTACGGGGGCGGCCCTCTAATCTACACCTTC	TRBV6-6	TRBJ1-2	.	.
CASSLYVGGEQEKLFF	TGTGCCAGCAGCTTATACGTGGGGGGGGAGCAGGAAAAACTGTTTTTT	TRBV7-9	TRBJ1-4	.	.
CASSLAGGNTEAFF	TGTGCCAGCAGCTTAGCCGGAGGAAACACTGAAGCTTTCTTT	TRBV7-9	TRBJ1-1	.	few
CASSLVQGNTEAFF	TGTGCCAGCAGCTTGGTACAGGGGAACACTGAAGCTTTCTTT	TRBV5-4	TRBJ1-1	.	.
CASSSRRRESKEQYF	TGTGCCAGCAGTTCCCGACGGCGGGAGTCTAAAGAGCAGTACTTC	TRBV28	TRBJ2-7	TRBD2	.
CSSSPDNYEQYF	TGTTCCAGCAGCCCAGACAACTACGAGCAGTACTTC	TRBV7-9	TRBJ2-7	.	once
CASSRGLAGARSYEQYF	TGTGCCAGCAGCCGAGGACTAGCGGGAGCCCGTTCCTACGAGCAGTACTTC	TRBV2	TRBJ2-7	TRBD2	.
CAISESLAGGHNEQFF	TGTGCCATCAGTGAGTCGTTAGCGGGGGGCCACAATGAGCAGTTCTTC	TRBV10-3	TRBJ2-1	TRBD2	.
CASSYSTPTENSPLHF	TGTGCCAGCAGTTACTCGACCCCGACAGAAAATTCACCCCTCCACTTT	TRBV6-5	TRBJ1-6	.	few
CAIRGSLRDRGYEQYF	TGTGCCATCAGAGGGTCACTGCGGGACAGGGGCTACGAGCAGTACTTC	TRBV10-3	TRBJ2-7	TRBD1	.
CASSIQPRSGPYNEQFF	TGTGCCAGTAGTATACAACCCCGTAGCGGGCCCTACAATGAGCAGTTCTTC	TRBV19	TRBJ2-1	TRBD2	.
CASSEGQGNYGYTF	TGTGCCAGCAGTGAAGGGCAGGGGAACTATGGCTACACCTTC	TRBV6-1	TRBJ1-2	.	few
CAVREQNSPLHF	TGTGCCGTCAGGGAACAAAATTCACCCCTCCACTTT	TRBV25-1	TRBJ1-6	.	.
CASSSLDSGGSQETQYF	TGTGCCAGCAGCTCGCTAGATAGCGGGGGGTCCCAAGAGACCCAGTACTTC	TRBV7-9	TRBJ2-5	TRBD2	.
CASTFPPGGRYTGELFF	TGTGCCAGCACCTTCCCTCCGGGGGGGAGGTACACCGGGGAGCTGTTTTTT	TRBV11-2	TRBJ2-2	TRBD2	.
CASRRQGAGGELFF	TGTGCCAGCAGGCGACAGGGGGCGGGGGGGGAGCTGTTTTTT	TRBV6-5	TRBJ2-2	TRBD1	.
CASTTRQGGNEQFF	TGTGCCAGTACCACCAGGCAGGGTGGGAATGAGCAGTTCTTC	TRBV18	TRBJ2-1	.	.
CASAGPSYEQYF	TGTGCCAGCGCGGGACCCTCCTACGAGCAGTACTTC	TRBV5-6	TRBJ2-7	.	.
CASSVGGSLNTEAFF	TGTGCCAGCAGCGTAGGGGGCAGCCTGAACACTGAAGCTTTCTTT	TRBV9	TRBJ1-1	.	.
CASSLSGSGDTQYF	TGTGCCAGCAGCCTTAGCGGGAGTGGGGATACGCAGTATTTT	TRBV9	TRBJ2-3	TRBD2	few
CASSHNTGELFF	TGCGCCAGCAGCCATAATACCGGGGAGCTGTTTTTT	TRBV4-1	TRBJ2-2	.	.
CASSLEAGVNEQFF	TGCGCCAGCAGCTTGGAGGCAGGGGTTAATGAGCAGTTCTTC	TRBV5-1	TRBJ2-1	.	.
CASSLAQGPLTEAFF	TGTGCCAGCAGTTTAGCCCAGGGGCCTTTGACTGAAGCTTTCTTT	TRBV27	TRBJ1-1	.	.
CASSTSSGPYEQYF	TGTGCCAGCAGCACGTCTAGCGGCCCCTACGAGCAGTACTTC	TRBV7-2	TRBJ2-7	TRBD2	.
CASSPGQSSYNEQFF	TGCGCCAGCAGCCCTGGACAAAGTTCCTACAATGAGCAGTTCTTC	TRBV5-1	TRBJ2-1	.	.
CASSDSFNEKLFF	TGTGCCAGTTCAGACAGCTTTAATGAAAAACTGTTTTTT	TRBV6-5	TRBJ1-4	.	.
CASSLVSGGTGYNEQFF	TGTGCCAGCAGCTTAGTTTCGGGGGGTACTGGGTACAATGAGCAGTTCTTC	TRBV7-2	TRBJ2-1	TRBD2	.
CASSDWVSSGEQYF	TGTGCCAGCAGTGATTGGGTGTCCTCGGGGGAGCAGTACTTC	TRBV6-1	TRBJ2-7	.	.
CASSVEGGLSSYEQYF	TGTGCCAGCAGCGTAGAAGGGGGTTTGAGCTCCTACGAGCAGTACTTC	TRBV9	TRBJ2-7	.	.
CASSYSRTSGVYEQYF	TGTGCCAGCAGTTACTCTCGGACTAGCGGGGTGTACGAGCAGTACTTC	TRBV6-5	TRBJ2-7	TRBD2	.
CATSRGGTSGRYEQYF	TGTGCCACCAGCAGAGGGGGAACTAGCGGTCGCTACGAGCAGTACTTC	TRBV15	TRBJ2-7	TRBD2	.
CSSSDDRGDEQYF	TGTTCCAGCAGCGATGACAGGGGAGACGAGCAGTACTTC	TRBV7-9	TRBJ2-7	TRBD1	.
CASSPTRGGQPQHF	TGTGCCAGCAGTCCCACCAGGGGCGGGCAGCCCCAGCATTTT	TRBV28	TRBJ1-5	.	.
CASSTTSGRSSYEQYF	TGTGCCAGCAGTACCACTAGCGGAAGGAGCTCCTACGAGCAGTACTTC	TRBV28	TRBJ2-7	TRBD2	.
CASSPESGANVLTF	TGTGCCAGCAGCCCTGAGTCGGGGGCCAACGTCCTGACTTTC	TRBV11-2	TRBJ2-6	.	.
CASLFSGGSRQYF	TGTGCCAGCCTCTTTTCCGGGGGAAGTAGGCAGTACTTC	TRBV11-3	TRBJ2-7	.	few